The source of this T cell receptor beta chain is a study of CD8+ T cells in alopecia areata. Findings and caveats of the study: Researchers report lesional scalp, most notably alopecia totalis/universalis, outstripped normal scalp in clonality. Patients displayed less clarity in TCR sharing than mice, a finding possibly related to HLA.

Sorted out of PBMCs were CD4+ T cells and CD8+ T cells. The CDR3 covers 16 residues. Per the germline V gene, CDR1 is SGHRS and CDR2 is YFSETQ. The trim removed 0 bases at V and 2 bases at J, leaving 5 bases unmatched. After isolation, RNA underwent reverse transcription to generate cDNA as the sequencing template. Sequencing used immunoSEQ multiplex PCR; TCRdb keeps in-frame clones, though not all of them. The table shows 60,000 to 65,000 clones, with roughly 46% occurring only once. About this clone: Its antigen remains unidentified.

Material: NKG2D-low CD8+ T cells sorted from blood. The TCR sequence derives from a human donor with alopecia areata. The chain carries TRBV5-1 and TRBJ2-7, with 10 bases identical to TRBD1. The CDR3: CASSLARGQGAYEQYF. CDR3 DNA sequence: TGCGCCAGCAGCTTGGCCAGAGGACAGGGGGCCTACGAGCAGTACTTC.